Below, 22 T cell receptor beta chains from the same sample are listed, as sequenced in a study of cytomegalovirus exposure and HLA in healthy donors. Both 60 Vbeta primers and 13 Jbeta primers went into the PCR. Some clones are missing from TCRdb's copy, which holds only in-frame ones; the method was immunoSEQ multiplex PCR. This table has 110,000 or so clones, 70% to 85% appearing once. Sequencing was performed on PBMCs. These receptors all stem from a woman in her late teens or twenties in good health and CMV-seronegative.

This clone was seen a single time. This sequence joins TRBV27 and TRBJ2-1; 10 bases align to TRBD2. With 10 bases clipped from V and 0 bases from J, the junction kept 15 bases outside the gene matches. CDR1 is MNHEY and CDR2 is SMNVEV in the germline V gene (reference sequence). The CDR3 has 18 residues. The chain's CDR3 is CATHRLAGGNPSYNEQFF. CDR3 bases: TGTGCCACCCACCGACTAGCGGGTGGGAATCCCTCCTACAATGAGCAGTTCTTC.

The CDR3 bases are TGTGCCAGCAGTTTAGAGGGGGCAAGATATGGCTACACCTTC. It encodes CASSLEGARYGYTF. The chain couples TRBV28 to TRBJ1-2; 7 bases match TRBD1. Germline lookup yields CDR1 MDHEN and CDR2 SYDVKM. V gave up 2 bases and J gave up 5 bases; unmatched junction bases: 5. The CDR3 consists of 14 residues.

The chain recombines TRBV18 with TRBJ1-2; the D gene is possibly TRBD1 (5 bases). V lost 2 bases, J lost 4 bases, and 20 bases lay in between. CDR3 length equals 17 residues. In germline, CDR1 is KGHSH, CDR2 LQKENI. Here the CDR3 DNA reads TGTGCCAGCTCACCAAAAAAGAGGGGAGGGAGATCCTATGGCTACACCTTC. Its protein is CASSPKKRGGRSYGYTF.

The sample holds a few counts of this clone. This chain joins TRBV2 and TRBJ2-2; a weak D match, TRBD2 (5 bases). Germline values: CDR1 SNHLY, CDR2 FYNNEI. The germline V and J ends were trimmed by 6 bases and 6 bases, with 17 bases remaining between them. This CDR3 comprises 15 residues. The CDR3 protein is CASRADQGVAGELFF. DNA for the CDR3: TGTGCCAGCAGAGCGGACCAAGGAGTGGCCGGGGAGCTGTTTTTT.

This chain connects TRBV5-1 to TRBJ1-4, with TRBD1 matching 12 bases. V trimming: 3 bases; J trimming: 7 bases; junction bases outside the gene matches: 7. Germline CDR1 reads SGHRS; CDR2 reads YFSETQ. The CDR3 is 16 amino acids. The CDR3 coding sequence is TGCGCCAGCAGCTCGGACGGGACAGGGGGCCGTGAAAAACTGTTTTTT. Amino acid sequence: CASSSDGTGGREKLFF.

This clone was seen a handful of times. V gene TRBV2 combines with J gene TRBJ1-1; D not resolved. V lost 9 bases, J lost 7 bases, and 12 bases lay in between. Germline V gives CDR1 SNHLY, CDR2 FYNNEI. CDR3 size: 11 residues. The CDR3 reads CASLITVEAFF. The CDR3 DNA follows: TGTGCCAGTCTAATAACGGTTGAAGCTTTCTTT.

The rearrangement uses TRBV29-1 and TRBJ2-1; TRBD2 agrees at 11 bases. Germline loops: CDR1 SQVTM, CDR2 ANQGSEA. This CDR3 is built from 15 residues. Trimming removed 4 bases from V and 5 bases from J; junction bases left unmatched: 7. CDR3 DNA sequence: TGCAGCGTTGGCACTAGCGGGAGTTCCCACAATGAGCAGTTCTTC. As protein: CSVGTSGSSHNEQFF.

The rearrangement uses TRBV5-1 and TRBJ2-3; 10 nucleotides line up with TRBD1. The CDR3 loop spans 15 amino acids. Looked up from germline, CDR1 is SGHRS and CDR2 is YFSETQ. The trim removed 4 bases at V and 4 bases at J, leaving 6 bases unmatched. CDR3 DNA: TGCGCCAGCAGCAGGACAGGGGGTCCGTCAGATACGCAGTATTTT. Its translation is CASSRTGGPSDTQYF.

The rearrangement joins TRBV6-1 to TRBJ2-7, with D possibly matching TRBD2 (6 bases). V was cut by 8 bases and J by 5 bases, with 10 bases left in between. This CDR3 is built from 11 residues. Germline CDR1 is MNHNS and CDR2 is SASEGT. The chain's CDR3 is CASVGGNEQYV. In DNA form, the CDR3 reads TGTGCCAGCGTCGGAGGGAACGAGCAGTACGTC.

A note on this clone: The sample has other DNA sequences that encode this CDR3 too. The chain joins TRBV11-2 to TRBJ1-4, with no clear D. This CDR3 is 13 amino acids long. V lost 1 base to trimming and J lost 8 bases, with 8 bases between them. Germline V gives CDR1 SGHAT, CDR2 FQNNGV. The CDR3: CASSLGGEEKLFF. In nucleotides, the CDR3 is TGTGCCAGCAGCTTAGGCGGAGAGGAAAAACTGTTTTTT.

J is TRBJ2-7 and V is TRBV28; 8 bases are a match to TRBD2. The V gene's germline CDR1 is MDHEN and CDR2 SYDVKM. This CDR3 region has 14 residues. V dropped 2 bases and J dropped 7; count of bases not matched to a gene: 7. CDR3: CASSLARTSSEQYF. The CDR3 DNA reads as TGTGCCAGCAGTTTAGCAAGGACTAGCAGTGAGCAGTACTTC.

The chain recombines TRBV28 with TRBJ1-1, with 9 bases lining up with TRBD1. V lost 6 bases to trimming and J lost 11 bases; unmatched junction nucleotides: 22. Germline-derived CDR1 and CDR2 are MDHEN and SYDVKM. CDR3 size: 17 residues. The CDR3, as DNA: TGTGCCAGCAGCCCCGGGACAGGGCGATCTTTGGCAGCAGAGGCTTTCTTT. This gives the protein CASSPGTGRSLAAEAFF.

The chain couples TRBV28 to TRBJ2-5; 10 positions match TRBD2. Trimming took 6 bases from V and 4 from J; bases not matched to a gene: 14. CDR3 length: 17 amino acids. Germline V lookup: CDR1 MDHEN, CDR2 SYDVKM. The CDR3 DNA reads as TGTGCCAGCAGCCGGACTTCGCTAGCGGGAGCAGGAGAGACCCAGTACTTC. Its translation: CASSRTSLAGAGETQYF.

The chain combines TRBV15 with TRBJ2-7; 10 bases are shared with TRBD1. Trimming took 4 bases from V and 4 from J; bases not matched to a gene: 4. The length of the CDR3 is 14 residues. Germline V gene data show CDR1 as LNHNV and CDR2 as YYDKDF (reference sequence). The CDR3: CATSTRQGAYEQYF. The CDR3 DNA follows: TGTGCCACCAGCACGAGACAGGGGGCTTACGAGCAGTACTTC.

This chain uses TRBV2 with TRBJ1-3, with TRBD1 as a possible D gene (5 bases). The length of the CDR3 is 13 residues. CDR1 is SNHLY and CDR2 is FYNNEI in the germline V gene. V was clipped by 5 bases and J by 0 bases, with 5 bases between them. The CDR3 DNA sequence: TGTGCCAGCAGTACAGGCTCTGGAAACACCATATATTTT. It specifies CASSTGSGNTIYF.

The chain carries TRBV9 and TRBJ1-1; possibly TRBD1 for D (5 bases). V dropped 4 bases and J dropped 5 bases, with 18 bases sitting between them. CDR1 and CDR2 (germline): SGDLS, YYNGEE. The CDR3 is 15 amino acids. In DNA, the CDR3 is TGTGCCAGCAGCCCGCCGGGTGGGGGAGGGACTGAAGCTTTCTTT. This gives the protein CASSPPGGGGTEAFF.

The V and J genes are TRBV2 and TRBJ2-7, with 7 bases aligning to TRBD2. CDR1 is SNHLY, CDR2 FYNNEI, per germline. With V trimmed by 5 bases and J by 7 bases, 14 bases remained unmatched. The CDR3 length is 15 residues. The CDR3 nucleotides read TGTGCCAGCAGTTTGCGGGGGAGCAACCTGGGTGAGCAGTACGTC. Its translation is CASSLRGSNLGEQYV.

This clone was observed a handful of times. The chain joins TRBV5-1 to TRBJ2-5, with 10 bases lining up with TRBD1. This CDR3 region has 14 residues. Germline V gene data show CDR1 as SGHRS and CDR2 as YFSETQ. With 3 bases clipped from V and 5 bases from J, the junction kept 4 bases outside the gene matches. The CDR3 nucleotides are TGCGCCAGCAGCTCCGGACAGGGGGAGGAGACCCAGTACTTC. This gives the protein CASSSGQGEETQYF.

This sequence joins TRBV15 and TRBJ1-1; possibly TRBD1 for D (5 bases). The CDR3 runs 13 residues. Trimming pared 5 bases from V and 6 bases from J, leaving 13 bases between. CDR1 and CDR2 from the germline V gene are LNHNV and YYDKDF (reference sequence). The CDR3 is CATSSRGISEAFF. For the CDR3, the DNA is TGTGCCACCAGCTCTCGGGGGATCTCTGAAGCTTTCTTT.

The gene calls are TRBV7-2 and TRBJ1-1, with 7 positions matching TRBD1. CDR1 is SGHTA and CDR2 is FQGNSA in the germline V gene. V was clipped by 2 bases and J by 4 bases; unmatched bases: 10. The CDR3 has 16 amino acids. CDR3: CASSLTTGSVGTEAFF. CDR3 in DNA: TGTGCCAGCAGCTTAACGACAGGGTCGGTAGGCACTGAAGCTTTCTTT.

This clone has a handful of counts. The chain uses TRBV5-6 and TRBJ1-2, with D unresolved. From germline, CDR1 is SGHDT and CDR2 YYEEEE. The V gene lost 4 bases and the J gene lost 5 bases, with 12 bases spanning the gap. CDR3 length: 13 amino acids. In nucleotides, the CDR3 is TGTGCCAGCAGCCCCTCCGGGGATTATGGCTACACCTTC. This sequence encodes CASSPSGDYGYTF.

The rearrangement links TRBV4-3 to TRBJ2-7; weak D call: TRBD1 (5 bases). Germline-derived CDR1 and CDR2 are LGHNA and YSLEER. V was clipped by 4 bases and J by 4 bases, with 23 bases between them. The CDR3 runs to 17 residues. Written as DNA, the CDR3 is TGCGCCAGCAGCCCAGGGATTGTGCGACAGAAAACTTACGAGCAGTACGTC. Residues: CASSPGIVRQKTYEQYV.